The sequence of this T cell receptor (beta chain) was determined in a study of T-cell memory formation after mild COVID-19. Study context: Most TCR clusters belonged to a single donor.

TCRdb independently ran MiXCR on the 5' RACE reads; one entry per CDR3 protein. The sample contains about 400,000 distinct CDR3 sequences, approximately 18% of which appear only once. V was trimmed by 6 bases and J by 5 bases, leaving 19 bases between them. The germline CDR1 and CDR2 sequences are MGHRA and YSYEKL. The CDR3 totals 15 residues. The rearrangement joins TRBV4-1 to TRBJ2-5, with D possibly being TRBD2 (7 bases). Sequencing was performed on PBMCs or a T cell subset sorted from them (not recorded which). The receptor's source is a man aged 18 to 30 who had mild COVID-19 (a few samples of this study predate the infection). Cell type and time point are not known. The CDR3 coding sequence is TGCGCCAGCAGGGAAATCGGGGGGCGCCGGGAGACCCAGTACTTC. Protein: CASREIGGRRETQYF.